This entry concerns a single T cell receptor (beta chain). The target antigen is unknown. With 1 base removed from V and 6 bases from J, the gap between germline ends came to 7 bases. The CDR3 has 12 amino acids. Germline CDR1 DFQATT, CDR2 SNEGSKA (reference sequence). Next came a second PCR, run for about 6 to 11 cycles, which used a sample-barcoded 5' primer along with a J-beta primer mix. TCRdb passed the 5' RACE reads through MiXCR, listing each CDR3 protein once. The data contain around 1,800,000 distinct CDR3 sequences, about two fifths of them singletons. The data were taken from a study of blood T cells in healthy people across ages. Study results and limitations: Older age coincided with a roughly linear decline in TCR beta diversity per million T cells. Naive CD4+ cells and diversity were both higher in long-lived donors than in aged donors.

A minimum of 6 micrograms of total RNA was extracted per sample. The chain employs TRBV20-1 and TRBJ1-5, with a tentative D call TRBD1 (6 bases). Source material: blood. This TCR was sampled from a human donor in good health. The CDR3 is CSARGGAQPQHF. The CDR3 DNA reads as TGCAGTGCTAGAGGGGGGGCTCAGCCCCAGCATTTT.